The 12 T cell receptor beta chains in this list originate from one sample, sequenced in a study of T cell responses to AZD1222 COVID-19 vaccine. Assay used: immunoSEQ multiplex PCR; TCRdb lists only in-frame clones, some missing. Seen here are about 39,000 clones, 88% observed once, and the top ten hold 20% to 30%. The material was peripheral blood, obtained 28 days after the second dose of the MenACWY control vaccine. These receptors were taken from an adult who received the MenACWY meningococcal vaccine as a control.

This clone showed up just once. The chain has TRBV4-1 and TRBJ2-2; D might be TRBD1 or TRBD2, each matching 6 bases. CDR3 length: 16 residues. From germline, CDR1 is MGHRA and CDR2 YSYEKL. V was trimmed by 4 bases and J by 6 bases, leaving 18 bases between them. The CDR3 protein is CASSPEGGDFPGELFF. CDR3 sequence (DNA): TGCGCCAGCAGCCCCGAGGGGGGCGATTTCCCCGGGGAGCTGTTTTTT.

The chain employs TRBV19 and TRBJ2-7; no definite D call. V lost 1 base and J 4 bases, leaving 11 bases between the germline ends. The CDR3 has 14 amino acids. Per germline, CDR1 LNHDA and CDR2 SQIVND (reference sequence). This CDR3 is CASSIGFQGYEQYF. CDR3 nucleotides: TGTGCCAGTAGTATAGGGTTTCAAGGATACGAGCAGTACTTC.

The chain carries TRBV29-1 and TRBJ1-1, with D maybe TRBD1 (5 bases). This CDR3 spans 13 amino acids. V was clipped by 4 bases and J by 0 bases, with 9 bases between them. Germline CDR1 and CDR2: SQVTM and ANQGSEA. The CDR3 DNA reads TGCAGCGTTGTGGGACGGATGAACACTGAAGCTTTCTTT. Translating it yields CSVVGRMNTEAFF. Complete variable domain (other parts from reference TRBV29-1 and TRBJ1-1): SAVISQKPSRDICQRGTSLTIQCQVDSQVTMMFWYRQQPGQSLTLIATANQGSEATYESGFVIDKFPISRPNLTFSTLTVSNMSPEDSSIYLCSVVGRMNTEAFFGQGTRLTVV.

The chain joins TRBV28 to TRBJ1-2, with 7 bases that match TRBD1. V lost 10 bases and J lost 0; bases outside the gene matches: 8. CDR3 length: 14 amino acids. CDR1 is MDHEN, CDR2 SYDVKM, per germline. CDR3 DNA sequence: TGTGCCACCAGGGGGGGAGGGTCTAACTATGGCTACACCTTC. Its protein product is CATRGGGSNYGYTF.

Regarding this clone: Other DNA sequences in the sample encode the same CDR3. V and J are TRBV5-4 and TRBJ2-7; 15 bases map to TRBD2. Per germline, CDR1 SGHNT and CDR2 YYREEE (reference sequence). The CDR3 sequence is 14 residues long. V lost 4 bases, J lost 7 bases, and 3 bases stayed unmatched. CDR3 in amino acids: CASSLGLAGGEQYF. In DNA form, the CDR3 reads TGTGCCAGCAGCCTGGGACTAGCGGGAGGTGAGCAGTACTTC.

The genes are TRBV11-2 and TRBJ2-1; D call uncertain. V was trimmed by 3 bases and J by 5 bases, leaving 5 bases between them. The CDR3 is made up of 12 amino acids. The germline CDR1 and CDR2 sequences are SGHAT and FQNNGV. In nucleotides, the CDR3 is TGTGCCAGCAGCTTTGGTGACAATGAGCAGTTCTTC. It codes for CASSFGDNEQFF.

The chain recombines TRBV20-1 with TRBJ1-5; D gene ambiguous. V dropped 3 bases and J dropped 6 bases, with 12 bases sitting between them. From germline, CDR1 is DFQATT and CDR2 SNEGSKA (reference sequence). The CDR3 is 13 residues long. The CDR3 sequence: CSASRGYGQPQHF. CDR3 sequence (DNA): TGCAGTGCTAGTCGCGGGTACGGTCAGCCCCAGCATTTT.

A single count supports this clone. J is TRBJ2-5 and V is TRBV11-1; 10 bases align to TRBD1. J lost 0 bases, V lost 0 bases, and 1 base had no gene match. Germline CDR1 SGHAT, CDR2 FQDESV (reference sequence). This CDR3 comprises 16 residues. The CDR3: CASSLAGQGHQETQYF. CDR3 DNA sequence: TGTGCCAGCAGCTTAGCGGGACAGGGGCACCAAGAGACCCAGTACTTC.

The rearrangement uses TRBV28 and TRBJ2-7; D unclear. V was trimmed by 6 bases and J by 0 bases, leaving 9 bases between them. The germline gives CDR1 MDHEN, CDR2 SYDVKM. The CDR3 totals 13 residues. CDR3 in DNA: TGTGCCAGCAGGGATAATTACTCCTACGAGCAGTACTTC. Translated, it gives CASRDNYSYEQYF.

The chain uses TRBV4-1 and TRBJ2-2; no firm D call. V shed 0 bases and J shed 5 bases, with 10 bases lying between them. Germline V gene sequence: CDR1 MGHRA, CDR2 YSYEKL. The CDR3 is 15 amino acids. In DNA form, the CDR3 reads TGCGCCAGCAGCCAAGAGGTCTTCCGTACCGGGGAGCTGTTTTTT. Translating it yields CASSQEVFRTGELFF.

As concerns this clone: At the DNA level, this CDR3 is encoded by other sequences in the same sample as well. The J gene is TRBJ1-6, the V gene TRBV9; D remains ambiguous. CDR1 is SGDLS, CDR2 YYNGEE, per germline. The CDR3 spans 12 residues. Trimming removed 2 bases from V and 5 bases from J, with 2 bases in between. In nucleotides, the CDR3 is TGTGCCAGCAGCGTGGATAATTCACCCCTCCACTTT. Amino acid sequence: CASSVDNSPLHF.

The CDR3 sequence is CASSLVAGVQRGQYF. CDR3 coding DNA: TGCGCCAGCAGCTTGGTTGCAGGGGTTCAGCGTGGGCAGTACTTC. The rearrangement joins TRBV5-1 to TRBJ2-7; weak D call: TRBD1 (6 bases). Trimming removed 0 bases at V and 9 bases at J, with 19 bases between. From germline, CDR1 is SGHRS and CDR2 YFSETQ. The CDR3 loop spans 15 amino acids.